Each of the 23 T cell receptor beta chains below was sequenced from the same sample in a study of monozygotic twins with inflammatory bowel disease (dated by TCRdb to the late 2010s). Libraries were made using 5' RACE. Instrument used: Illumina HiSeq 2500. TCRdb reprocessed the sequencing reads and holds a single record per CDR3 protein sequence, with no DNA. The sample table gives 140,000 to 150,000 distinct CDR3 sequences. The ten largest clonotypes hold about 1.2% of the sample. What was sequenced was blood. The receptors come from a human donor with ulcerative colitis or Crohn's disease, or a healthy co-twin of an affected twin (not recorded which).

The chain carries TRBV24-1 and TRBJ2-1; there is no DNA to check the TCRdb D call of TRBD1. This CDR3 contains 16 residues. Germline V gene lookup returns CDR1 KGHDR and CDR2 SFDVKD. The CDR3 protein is CATSDFRRQGHNEQFF.

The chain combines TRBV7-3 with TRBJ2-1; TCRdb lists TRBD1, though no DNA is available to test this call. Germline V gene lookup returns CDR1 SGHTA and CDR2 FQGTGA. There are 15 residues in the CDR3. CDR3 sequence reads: CASSPNPFMRSEQFF.

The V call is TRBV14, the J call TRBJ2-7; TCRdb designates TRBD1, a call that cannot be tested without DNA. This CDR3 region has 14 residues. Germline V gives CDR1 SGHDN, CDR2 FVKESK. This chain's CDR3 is CASSQDWGHYEQYF.

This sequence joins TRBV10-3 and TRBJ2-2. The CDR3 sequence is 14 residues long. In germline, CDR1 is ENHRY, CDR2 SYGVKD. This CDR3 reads CAMSSPINTGELFF.

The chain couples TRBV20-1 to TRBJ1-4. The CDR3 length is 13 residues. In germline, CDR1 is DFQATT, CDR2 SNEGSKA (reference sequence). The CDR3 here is CSARDRGFEKLFF.

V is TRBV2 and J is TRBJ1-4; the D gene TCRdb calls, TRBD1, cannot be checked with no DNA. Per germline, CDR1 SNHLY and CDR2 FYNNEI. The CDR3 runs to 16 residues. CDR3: CASSEALGGQFEKLFF.

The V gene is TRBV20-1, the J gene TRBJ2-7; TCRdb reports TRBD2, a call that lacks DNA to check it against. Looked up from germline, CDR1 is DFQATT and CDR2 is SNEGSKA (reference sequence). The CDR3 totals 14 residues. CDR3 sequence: CSASSLAPNGEQYF.

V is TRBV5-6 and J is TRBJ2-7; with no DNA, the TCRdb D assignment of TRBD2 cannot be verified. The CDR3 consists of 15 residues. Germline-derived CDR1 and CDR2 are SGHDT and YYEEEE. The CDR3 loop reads CASSPQTSGRLEQYF.

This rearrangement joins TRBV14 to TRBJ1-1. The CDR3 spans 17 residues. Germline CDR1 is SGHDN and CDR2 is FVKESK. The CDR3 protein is CASSQDWAMRGRTEAFF.

The CDR3: CAISGVGGTGELFF. The chain carries TRBV10-3 and TRBJ2-2. The germline V gene encodes CDR1 ENHRY and CDR2 SYGVKD. This CDR3 is 14 amino acids long.

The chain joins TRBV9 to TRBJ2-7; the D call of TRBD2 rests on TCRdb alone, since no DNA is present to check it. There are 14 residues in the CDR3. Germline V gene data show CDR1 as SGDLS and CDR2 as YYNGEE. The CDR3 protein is CASSVGSGSFEQYF.

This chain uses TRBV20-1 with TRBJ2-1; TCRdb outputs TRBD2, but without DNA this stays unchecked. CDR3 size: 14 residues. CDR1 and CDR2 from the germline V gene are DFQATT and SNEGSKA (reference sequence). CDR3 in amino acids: CSAMGLGAYNEQFF.

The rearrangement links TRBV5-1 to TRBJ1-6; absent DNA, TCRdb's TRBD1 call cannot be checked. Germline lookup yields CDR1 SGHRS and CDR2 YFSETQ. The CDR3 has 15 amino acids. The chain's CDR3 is CASSLRDSNNSPLHF. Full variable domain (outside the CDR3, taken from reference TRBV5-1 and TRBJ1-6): KAGVTQTPRYLIKTRGQQVTLSCSPISGHRSVSWYQQTPGQGLQFLFEYFSETQRNKGNFPGRFSGRQFSNSRSEMNVSTLELGDSALYLCASSLRDSNNSPLHFGNGTRLTVT.

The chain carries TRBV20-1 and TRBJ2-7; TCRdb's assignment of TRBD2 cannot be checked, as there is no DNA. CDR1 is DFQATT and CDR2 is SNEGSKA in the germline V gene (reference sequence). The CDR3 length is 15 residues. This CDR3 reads CSAVGLAGVTYEQYF.

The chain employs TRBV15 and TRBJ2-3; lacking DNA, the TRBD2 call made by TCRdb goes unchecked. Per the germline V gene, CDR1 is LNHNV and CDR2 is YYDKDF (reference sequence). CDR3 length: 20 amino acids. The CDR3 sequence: CATSTNRGTSGRAWADTQYF.

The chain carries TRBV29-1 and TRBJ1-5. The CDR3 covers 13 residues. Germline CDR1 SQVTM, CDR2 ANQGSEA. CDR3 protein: CSVRVQRNQPQHF.

The CDR3 loop reads CASSLDRGAGVRYEQYF. This sequence joins TRBV11-2 and TRBJ2-7; TCRdb's assignment of TRBD2 cannot be checked, as there is no DNA. CDR3 length: 17 residues. The germline V gene has CDR1 SGHAT and CDR2 FQNNGV. Complete variable domain (other parts from reference TRBV11-2 and TRBJ2-7): EAGVAQSPRYKIIEKRQSVAFWCNPISGHATLYWYQQILGQGPKLLIQFQNNGVVDDSQLPKDRFSAERLKGVDSTLKIQPAKLEDSAVYLCASSLDRGAGVRYEQYFGPGTRLTVT.

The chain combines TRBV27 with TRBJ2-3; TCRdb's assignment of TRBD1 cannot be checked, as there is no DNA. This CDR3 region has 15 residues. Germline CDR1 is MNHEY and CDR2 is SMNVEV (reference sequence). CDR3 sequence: CASSRIPGAPDTQYF.

CDR3 residues: CASSLVKNYEQYF. This chain links TRBV27 with TRBJ2-7. Germline lookup yields CDR1 MNHEY and CDR2 SMNVEV (reference sequence). This CDR3 has 13 residues.

CDR3: CASSFTDRGLYTEAFF. The chain has TRBV27 and TRBJ1-1; TCRdb's assignment of TRBD1 cannot be checked, as there is no DNA. Germline V lookup: CDR1 MNHEY, CDR2 SMNVEV (reference sequence). CDR3 size: 16 residues.

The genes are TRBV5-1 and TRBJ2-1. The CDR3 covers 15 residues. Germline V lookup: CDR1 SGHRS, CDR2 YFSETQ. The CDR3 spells CASSLGESSYNEQFF.

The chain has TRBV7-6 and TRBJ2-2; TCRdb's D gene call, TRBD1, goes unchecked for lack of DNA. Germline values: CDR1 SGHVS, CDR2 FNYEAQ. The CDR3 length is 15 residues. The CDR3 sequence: CASSLGHANTGELFF.

The CDR3: CSVKLTGSETQYF. J is TRBJ2-5 and V is TRBV29-1; TCRdb's D gene call, TRBD1, goes unchecked for lack of DNA. Germline assignment: CDR1 SQVTM and CDR2 ANQGSEA. This CDR3 contains 13 residues.